This section outlines one T cell receptor (beta chain) sequence together with its context. The antigen is unknown. This specimen belongs to a study of chemoradiotherapy in HPV16-positive cancers. Study-level background: Candidate HPV-specific clones and shared TCR motifs came from a couple of HPV16-positive patients.

Whole-study findings and limits: During treatment, candidate HPV-specific clones and E7-related motifs expanded in tumor. In HPV16-positive patients, HPV-responsive T-cell expansion tracked better recurrence-free survival.

The CDR3 has 13 residues. Germline CDR1 SGHTA, CDR2 FQGTGA. The V and J ends lost 5 bases and 2 bases respectively, with 9 bases between them. Clones were read by immunoSEQ multiplex PCR, and TCRdb kept only the in-frame ones, dropping some. The sample includes more than 10,000 clones, 70% to 90% seen only once; the top ten take 2% to 2.5%. This sample comprised blood, obtained from a patient who underwent chemoradiotherapy. The chain is built from TRBV7-3 and TRBJ2-5; TRBD2 might be the D (6 bases). This receptor was taken from a human donor with HPV-associated anogenital cancer. The CDR3 sequence is CASSPGLQETQYF. CDR3 DNA: TGTGCCAGCAGCCCGGGACTGCAAGAGACCCAGTACTTC.